This T cell receptor (beta chain) was obtained from a study of spatial heterogeneity in lung cancer. TCR cDNA molecules each had a unique molecular identifier. TCRdb passed the 5' RACE reads through MiXCR, listing each CDR3 protein once. Of approximately 11,000 distinct CDR3 sequences listed, around 15% are singletons. This CDR3 spans 15 amino acids. The V and J ends lost 6 bases and 5 bases respectively, with 17 bases between them. The V gene's germline CDR1 is MNHEY and CDR2 SVGAGI. Time point in this sample: sample taken at primary tumor resection. No cells were sorted before sequencing. The whole RNA sequenced was extracted from tumor, nontumor lung or frozen PBMC. Around 70 TRACERx patients with early, untreated non-small cell lung cancer donated samples.

This specimen consisted of PBMCs, obtained at surgery. The TCR comes from a male donor with early-stage non-small cell lung cancer. J is TRBJ2-1 and V is TRBV6-5; tentative D call: TRBD2 (5 bases). The CDR3 reads CASSLGYNGNNEQFF. For the CDR3, the DNA is TGTGCCAGCAGCCTTGGCTACAACGGGAACAATGAGCAGTTCTTC.